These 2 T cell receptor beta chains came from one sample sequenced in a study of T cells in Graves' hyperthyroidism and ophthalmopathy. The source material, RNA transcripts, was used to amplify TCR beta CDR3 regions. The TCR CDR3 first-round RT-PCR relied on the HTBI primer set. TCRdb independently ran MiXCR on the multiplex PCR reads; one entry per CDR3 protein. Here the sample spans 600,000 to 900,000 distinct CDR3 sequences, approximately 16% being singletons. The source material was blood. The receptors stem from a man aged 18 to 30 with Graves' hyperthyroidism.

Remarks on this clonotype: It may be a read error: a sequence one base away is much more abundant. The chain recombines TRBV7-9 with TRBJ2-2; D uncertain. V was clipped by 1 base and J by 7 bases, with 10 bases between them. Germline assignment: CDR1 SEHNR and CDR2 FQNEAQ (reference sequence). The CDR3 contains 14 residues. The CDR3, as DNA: TGTGCCAGCAGCTTAGTTCCCGGAATCGGGGAGCTGTTTTTT. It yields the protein CASSLVPGIGELFF.

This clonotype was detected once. The CDR3: CASSLAIGMANVLTF. The CDR3, as DNA: TGTGCCAGCAGCTTAGCCATAGGAATGGCCAACGTCCTGACTTTC. V gene TRBV7-8 combines with J gene TRBJ2-6; no firm D call. The CDR3 has 15 amino acids. The germline CDR1 and CDR2 sequences are SGHVS and FQNEAQ. Between the trimmed V and J ends, which lost 0 bases and 6 bases, there was a span of 9 bases.